This T cell receptor beta chain was identified in a study of CD8 T cells in ankylosing spondylitis. Study-wide results and limits: Clones linked to the disease showed a CD8+ phenotype. They occurred at relatively low frequencies in peripheral blood.

Germline trimming cut 10 bases from V and 6 bases from J; bases unmatched to any gene: 7. Germline V CDR1 and CDR2: MDHEN, SYDVKM. There are 12 residues in the CDR3. Remarks on this clonotype: Its antigen remains unidentified.

In TCRdb, the 5' RACE reads were re-called with MiXCR into one record per CDR3 protein. Among 250,000 to 400,000 distinct CDR3 sequences listed, 11% were seen once. This chain joins TRBV28 and TRBJ2-5; 8 bases line up with TRBD2. This clonotype was obtained from a female donor with ankylosing spondylitis or in good health (not recorded which). What was sequenced was blood, either unsorted or a sorted T cell fraction (not recorded which). CDR3 sequence (DNA): TGTGCCACCTCGGGGGGGCCAAAGACCCAGTACTTC. Protein sequence: CATSGGPKTQYF.